This TCR beta chain was profiled in a study of blood T cell repertoires in COVID-19. Across the study: The United States, Italy and Spain supplied acute and convalescent COVID-19 samples. Sample material is recorded as cDNA or gDNA derived from T cells, B-cell-depleted T cells, or PBMCs.

Per the original data handling: Scientists estimated how many nucleated cells there were by amplifying reference gene primers. Method: immunoSEQ multiplex PCR; TCRdb's copy keeps in-frame clones and lacks some. The V and J calls and clone size come from that table; D and trimming were worked out from the DNA. The sample lists about 82,000 clones, 81% occurring once. CDR3 length: 13 amino acids. The V end was cut by 6 bases, the J end by 0 bases, with 8 bases between. In regard to this clone: Other DNA sequences of this sample code for an identical CDR3.

Specimen: peripheral blood. This receptor was taken from a man at least 80 years old with acute or convalescent COVID-19. The chain combines TRBV12-3 or TRBV12-4 with TRBJ1-1; D call uncertain. CDR3 nucleotides: TGTGCCAGCAGCCTTACAGTGAACACTGAAGCTTTCTTT. It translates to CASSLTVNTEAFF.